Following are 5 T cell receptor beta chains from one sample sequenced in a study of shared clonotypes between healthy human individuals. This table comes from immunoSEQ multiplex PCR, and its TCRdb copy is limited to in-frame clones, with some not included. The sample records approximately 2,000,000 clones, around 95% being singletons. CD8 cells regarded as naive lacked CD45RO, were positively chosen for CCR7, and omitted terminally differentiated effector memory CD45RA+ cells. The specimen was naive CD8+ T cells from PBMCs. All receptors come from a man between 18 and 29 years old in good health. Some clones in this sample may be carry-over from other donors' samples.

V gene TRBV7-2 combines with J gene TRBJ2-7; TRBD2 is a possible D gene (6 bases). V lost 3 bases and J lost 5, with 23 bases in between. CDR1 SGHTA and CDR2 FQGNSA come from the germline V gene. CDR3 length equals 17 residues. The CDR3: CASSFPLAGQGIDEQYF. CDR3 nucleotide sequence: TGTGCCAGCAGCTTCCCCTTGGCGGGGCAGGGAATCGACGAGCAGTACTTC.

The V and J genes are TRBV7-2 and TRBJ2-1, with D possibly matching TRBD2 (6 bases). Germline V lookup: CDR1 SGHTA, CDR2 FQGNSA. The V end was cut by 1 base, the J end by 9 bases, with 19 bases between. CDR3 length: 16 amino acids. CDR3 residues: CASSLVSWGEGGEQFF. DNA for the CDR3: TGTGCCAGCAGCTTAGTCAGCTGGGGAGAGGGAGGTGAGCAGTTCTTC.

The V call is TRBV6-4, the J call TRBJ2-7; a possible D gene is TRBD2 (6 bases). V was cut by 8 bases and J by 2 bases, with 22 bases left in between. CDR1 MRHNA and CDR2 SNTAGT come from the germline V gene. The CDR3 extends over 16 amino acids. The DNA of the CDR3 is TGTGCCAGCGACCCGGGCGAGGGACTTTGGGCCTACGAGCAGTACTTC. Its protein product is CASDPGEGLWAYEQYF.

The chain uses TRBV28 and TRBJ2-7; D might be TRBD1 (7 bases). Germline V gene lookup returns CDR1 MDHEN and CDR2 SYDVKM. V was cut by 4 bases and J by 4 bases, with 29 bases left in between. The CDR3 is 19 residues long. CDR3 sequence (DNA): TGTGCCAGCAGTTGCGAGCCGGGGGAAAGACAGGGATGTTTGTACGAGCAGTACTTC. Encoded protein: CASSCEPGERQGCLYEQYF.

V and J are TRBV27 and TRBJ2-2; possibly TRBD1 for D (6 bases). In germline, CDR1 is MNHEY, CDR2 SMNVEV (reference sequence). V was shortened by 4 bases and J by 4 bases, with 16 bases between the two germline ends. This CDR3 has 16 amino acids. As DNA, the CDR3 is TGTGCCAGCAGTTCATTAGGGGGTAAGAGCACCGGGGAGCTGTTTTTT. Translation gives CASSSLGGKSTGELFF.